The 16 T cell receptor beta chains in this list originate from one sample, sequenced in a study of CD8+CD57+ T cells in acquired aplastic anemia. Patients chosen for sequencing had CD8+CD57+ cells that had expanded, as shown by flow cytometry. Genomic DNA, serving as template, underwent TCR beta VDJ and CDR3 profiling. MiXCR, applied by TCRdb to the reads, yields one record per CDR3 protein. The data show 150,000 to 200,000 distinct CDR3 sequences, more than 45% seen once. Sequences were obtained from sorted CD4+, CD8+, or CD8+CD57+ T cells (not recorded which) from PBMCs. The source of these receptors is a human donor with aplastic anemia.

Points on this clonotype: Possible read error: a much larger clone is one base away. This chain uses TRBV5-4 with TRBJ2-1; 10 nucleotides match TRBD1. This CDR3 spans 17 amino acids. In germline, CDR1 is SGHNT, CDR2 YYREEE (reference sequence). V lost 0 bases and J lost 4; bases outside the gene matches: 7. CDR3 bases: TGTGCCAGCAGCTTGGTGACAGGGGGCGACGTGTACAATGAGCAGTTCTTC. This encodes CASSLVTGGDVYNEQFF.

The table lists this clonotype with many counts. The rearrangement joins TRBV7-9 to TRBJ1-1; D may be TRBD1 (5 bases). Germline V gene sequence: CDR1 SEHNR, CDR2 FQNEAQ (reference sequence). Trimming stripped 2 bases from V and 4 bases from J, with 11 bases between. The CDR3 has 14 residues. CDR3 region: CASSLMGRSTEAFF. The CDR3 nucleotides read TGTGCCAGCAGCTTAATGGGGCGCTCCACTGAAGCTTTCTTT. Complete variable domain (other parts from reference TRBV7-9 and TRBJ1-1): DTGVSQNPRHKITKRGQNVTFRCDPISEHNRLYWYRQTLGQGPEFLTYFQNEAQLEKSRLLSDRFSAERPKGSFSTLEIQRTEQGDSAMYLCASSLMGRSTEAFFGQGTRLTVV.

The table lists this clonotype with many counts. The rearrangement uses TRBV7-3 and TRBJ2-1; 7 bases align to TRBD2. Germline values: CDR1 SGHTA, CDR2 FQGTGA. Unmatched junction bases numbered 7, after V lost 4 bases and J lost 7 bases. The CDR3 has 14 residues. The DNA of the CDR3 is TGTGCCAGCAGCTCTGTGGGAGGGTCGAATGAGCAGTTCTTC. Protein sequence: CASSSVGGSNEQFF.

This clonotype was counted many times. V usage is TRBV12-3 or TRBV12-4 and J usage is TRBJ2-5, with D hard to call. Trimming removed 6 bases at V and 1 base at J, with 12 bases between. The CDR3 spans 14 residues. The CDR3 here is CASRTRNLQETQYF. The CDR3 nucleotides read TGTGCCAGCAGAACCAGAAACCTCCAAGAGACCCAGTACTTC.

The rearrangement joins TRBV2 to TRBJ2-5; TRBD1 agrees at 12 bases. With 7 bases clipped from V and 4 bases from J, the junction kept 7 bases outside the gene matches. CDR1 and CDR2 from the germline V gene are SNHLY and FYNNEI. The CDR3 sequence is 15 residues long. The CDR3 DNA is TGTGCCAGCAAGCGGGACAGGGGGCTGAGAGAGACCCAGTACTTC. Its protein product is CASKRDRGLRETQYF.

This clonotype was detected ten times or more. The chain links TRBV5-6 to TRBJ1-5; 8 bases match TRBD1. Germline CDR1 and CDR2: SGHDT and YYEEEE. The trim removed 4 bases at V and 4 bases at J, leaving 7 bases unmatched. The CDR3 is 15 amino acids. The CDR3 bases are TGTGCCAGCAGCCTCCAGGACAGGGAAAATCAGCCCCAGCATTTT. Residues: CASSLQDRENQPQHF.

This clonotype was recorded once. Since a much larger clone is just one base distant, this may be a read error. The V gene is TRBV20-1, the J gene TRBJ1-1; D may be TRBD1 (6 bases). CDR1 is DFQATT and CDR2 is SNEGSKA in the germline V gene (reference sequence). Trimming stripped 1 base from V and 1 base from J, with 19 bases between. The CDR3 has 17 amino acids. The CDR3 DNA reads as TGCAGTGCTAGAGCGGTAGGGGTGGCAGGGGCGAACACTGAAGCTTTCTTT. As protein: CSARAVGVAGANTEAFF.

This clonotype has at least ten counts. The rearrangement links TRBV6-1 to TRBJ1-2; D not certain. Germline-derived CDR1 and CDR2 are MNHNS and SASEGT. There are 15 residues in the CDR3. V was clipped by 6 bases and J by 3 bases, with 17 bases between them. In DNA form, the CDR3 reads TGTGCCAGCAGCGGCAGGCTGAGGGTGGACTATGGCTACACCTTC. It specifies CASSGRLRVDYGYTF.

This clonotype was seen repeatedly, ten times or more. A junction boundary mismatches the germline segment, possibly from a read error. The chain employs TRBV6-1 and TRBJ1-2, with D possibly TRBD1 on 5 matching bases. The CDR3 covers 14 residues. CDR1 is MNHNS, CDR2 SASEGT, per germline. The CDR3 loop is CASSEGGRVGGYTF. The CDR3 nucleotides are TGTGCCAGCAGCGAAGGAGGCAGGGTTGGTGGCTACACCTTC.

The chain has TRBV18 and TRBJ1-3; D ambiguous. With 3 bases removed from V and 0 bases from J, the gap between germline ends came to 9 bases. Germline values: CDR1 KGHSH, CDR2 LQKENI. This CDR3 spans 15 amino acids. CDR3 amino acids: CASSPIGYSGNTIYF. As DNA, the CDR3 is TGTGCCAGCTCACCTATCGGGTACTCTGGAAACACCATATATTTT.

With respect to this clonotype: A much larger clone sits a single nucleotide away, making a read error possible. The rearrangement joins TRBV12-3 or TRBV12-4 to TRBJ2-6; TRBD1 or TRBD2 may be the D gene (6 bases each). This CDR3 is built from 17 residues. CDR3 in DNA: TGTGCCAGCAGCTCCGGGACTCGCAGGCTGGGGGCCAACGTCCCGACTTTC. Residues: CASSSGTRRLGANVPTF.

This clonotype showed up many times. The CDR3 spells CASSSGLAGGTNTGELFF. DNA of the CDR3: TGCGCCAGCAGCTCGGGACTAGCGGGGGGTACGAACACCGGGGAGCTGTTTTTT. This chain links TRBV5-1 with TRBJ2-2; 15 bases fit TRBD2. V lost 3 bases to trimming and J lost 0 bases; unmatched junction nucleotides: 3. Germline-derived CDR1 and CDR2 are SGHRS and YFSETQ. The CDR3 extends over 18 amino acids.

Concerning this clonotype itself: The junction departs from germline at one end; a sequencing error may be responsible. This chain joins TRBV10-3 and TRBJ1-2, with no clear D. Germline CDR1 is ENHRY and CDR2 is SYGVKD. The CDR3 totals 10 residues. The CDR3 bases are TGTGCCATCAGTGAAGAGCACCGAATTTTC. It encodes CAISEEHRIF.

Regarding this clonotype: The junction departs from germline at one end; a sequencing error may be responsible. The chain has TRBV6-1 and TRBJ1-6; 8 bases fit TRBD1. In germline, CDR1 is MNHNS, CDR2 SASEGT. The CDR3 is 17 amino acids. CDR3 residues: CTSSLRAQGANNSPLHF. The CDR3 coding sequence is TGTACCAGCAGTCTGAGAGCCCAGGGGGCGAATAATTCACCCCTCCACTTT.

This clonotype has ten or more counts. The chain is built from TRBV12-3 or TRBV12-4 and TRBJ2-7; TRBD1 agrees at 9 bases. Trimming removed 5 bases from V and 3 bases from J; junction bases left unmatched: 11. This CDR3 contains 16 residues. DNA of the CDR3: TGTGCCAGCAGTCCCTTTATGAGGACAGGGGTCTACGAGCAGTACGTC. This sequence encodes CASSPFMRTGVYEQYV.

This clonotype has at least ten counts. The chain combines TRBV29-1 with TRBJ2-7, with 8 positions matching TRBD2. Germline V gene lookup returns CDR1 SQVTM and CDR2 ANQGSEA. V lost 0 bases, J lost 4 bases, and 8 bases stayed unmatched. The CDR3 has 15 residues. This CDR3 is CSVEDLSGGRYEQYF. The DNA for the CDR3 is TGCAGCGTTGAAGATCTCAGCGGGGGCCGATACGAGCAGTACTTC.